Described below is a single TCR beta chain sequence and its context. This PCR relied on a set of 60 Vbeta primers and 13 Jbeta primers. Assay: immunoSEQ multiplex PCR; the TCRdb copy retains only in-frame clones and omits some. The data contain around 100,000 clones, roughly 70% of them seen just once; the ten biggest clones take up about a tenth. V trimming: 9 bases; J trimming: 2 bases; junction bases outside the gene matches: 13. From germline, CDR1 is LNHDA and CDR2 SQIVND (reference sequence). The CDR3 totals 17 residues. These data are taken from a study of cytomegalovirus exposure and HLA in healthy donors.

The sample taken for sequencing was PBMCs. The chain employs TRBV19 and TRBJ2-1; 10 bases are a match to TRBD2. This sequence was found in a man in his forties or fifties in good health and CMV-seropositive. This CDR3 is CASIKAASGSAYNEQFF. CDR3 nucleotide sequence: TGTGCCAGCATAAAGGCGGCTAGCGGGAGTGCCTACAATGAGCAGTTCTTC.